Reported below is one T cell receptor beta chain. Germline-derived CDR1 and CDR2 are SEHNR and FQNEAQ (reference sequence). Trimming took 3 bases from V and 1 from J, leaving 17 bases between them. The CDR3 has 17 residues. The data originate from a study of control samples from healthy donors and cancer patients. The table came from immunoSEQ multiplex PCR; TCRdb's copy has only in-frame clones and leaves some out. Here the sample spans fewer than 250,000 clones, about nine tenths being singletons. Sequenced sample: blood. The receptor comes from a man younger than 40 in good health. J is TRBJ2-3 and V is TRBV7-9; TRBD1 might be the D (6 bases). The CDR3 DNA reads as TGTGCCAGCAGCTTGGGGCCCACGGGACACCGCACAGATACGCAGTATTTT. Its protein product is CASSLGPTGHRTDTQYF.